This T cell receptor beta chain was sequenced in a study of blood T cell repertoires in COVID-19. V was clipped by 0 bases and J by 7 bases; unmatched bases: 10. Germline values: CDR1 SGHRS, CDR2 YFSETQ. The CDR3 has 18 residues. As handled by the study authors: Estimates of nucleated cell counts were drawn from the amplification of reference gene primers. Data came from immunoSEQ multiplex PCR; TCRdb stores just in-frame clones and leaves some out. V and J calls and clone size are given by that table; D and trimming were obtained from the DNA. The table has some 140,000 clones, over 75% seen once; the top ten hold around 0.63%. This clone has just a few counts.

J is TRBJ1-4 and V is TRBV5-1, with TRBD1 identical over 12 bases. Sequencing input: peripheral blood. This clonotype was sampled from a man in his sixties with COVID-19, enrolled during active disease. CDR3 amino acids: CASSLVGTGGLSGEKLFF. CDR3 nucleotides: TGCGCCAGCAGCTTGGTAGGGACAGGGGGCCTGAGTGGTGAAAAACTGTTTTTT.